The present T cell receptor (beta chain) was sequenced within a study of cytomegalovirus exposure and HLA in healthy donors listed by TCRdb under 2017. As for the study more broadly: An earlier analysis of approximately 550 of the donors reported 250 to 300 Gb of sequence data and some 120 million unique TCR beta sequences from 150 million to 200 million T cells. Among the roughly 400 genotyped donors, around 81% belonged to the genetic ancestry cluster associated with self-reported Caucasian donors. All discovery cohort repertoires had been generated on a single sequencing platform. Roughly 5 DR-DQ haplotypes were handled as single units for association and clustering because linkage in the cohort was strong. High-throughput TCR immunosequencing, statistical association of individual TCRs with disease status, and machine learning were combined to predict cytomegalovirus infection status. The later analysis used no new phenotypic data to find candidate immune exposures, relying instead on TCR beta sequences and their occurrence across donors. A separate validation cohort of 100 to 150 different subjects was used in addition to the 666-subject first cohort. An early release that covered approximately 600 HLA-typed donors contained about 290 gigabases of sequencing data and approximately 85 million unique TCR sequences. The study used immunosequencing to profile the T cell repertoires of 666 subjects and linked those repertoires to cytomegalovirus serostatus. To decide whether each TCR beta V gene segment behaved as functional or pseudogenic, an earlier analysis of approximately 590 of the donors relied on high-throughput TCR beta sequencing. HLA typing covered class I and class II loci at four-digit resolution. The study aimed to test whether signatures of past pathogen exposure could be identified by cataloging public T cell receptors. In a later analysis, previously published TCR beta repertoires from 600 to 850 donors were re-analyzed and high-resolution HLA genotyping was added so that TCR occurrence patterns could be studied. Among about 360 genotyped donors of the cohort, an average of about 240,000 unique TCR beta nucleotide sequences were sequenced per donor, roughly a sixth of them non-productive. Genome-wide SNP genotypes for about 55% of the roughly 670 donors were used in a later genetic analysis, which treated that subset as a discovery cohort. Donor age, sex, ethnicity and CMV serostatus were collected together with the repertoire data. The number of donors typed differed by locus, with 629-630 for A, B, C, DRB1 and DQB1, approximately 500 for DQA1, 600 to 610 for DPA1, and approximately 470 for DPB1. The paper as a whole reports these results and caveats: When HLA alleles, especially DR and DQ, strongly co-occurred, TCR associations were difficult to assign to individual alleles. Most TCR sequences were seen in very few donors, while some public TCRs were found in many individuals. In a later genetic analysis, a missense DCLRE1C variant was associated with V-gene and J-gene trimming of TCR beta chains, and the association was replicated in an independent cohort. Three of the identified cytomegalovirus-associated TCR beta chains were confirmed in vitro to be specific for cytomegalovirus antigens. In a later analysis, HLA-associated TCR beta chains showed more clonal expansion and lower generation probabilities than non-associated chains that were equally common. A later analysis found that TCR association rates varied across HLA loci, with DRB1 alleles showing the most associated TCRs and HLA-C alleles the fewest. The presence/absence analyses assumed that sequencing depth was roughly uniform across donors, and that assumption may not be true. This cohort had only TCR beta chains sequenced, and the lack of alpha or paired-chain data limited which features could be detected. Linkage disequilibrium might explain the correlated functional status among segregating V segments, but an unknown experimental factor could not be ruled out. The authors suggested that the approach could potentially be extended to other disease states and immunological phenotypes. At a false discovery rate of 0.05, a later analysis linked around 17,000 TCR beta sequences to specific HLA alleles. Immune exposure information for the cohort was limited to CMV serostatus. Broadly in line with IMGT annotations, most TCR beta V segments showed up in productive rearrangements about 87% or about 30% of the time in an earlier analysis of some 590 of the donors. According to a later analysis, most CMV-associated TCR beta chains appeared to be HLA-restricted, and the HLA associations seemed to be driven largely by CMV exposure. Because the 87-base-pair reads could not distinguish some IMGT-functional V segments, including TRBV6-2 and TRBV6-3, those segments were excluded. A total of about 180 TCR beta chains were listed by the study as associated with cytomegalovirus. Several of the top co-occurrence clusters appeared to be linked to parvovirus B19, influenza, CMV and Epstein-Barr virus, according to a later analysis. A cluster of highly shared sequence variants was judged likely to represent a technical artifact of the sequencing pipeline. Because counts were too low, roughly 17 rarely observed V segments, including chromosome 9 orphons, were left out of the earlier analysis of approximately 580 of the donors. In both the original and validation cohorts, the classifier was reported to diagnose cytomegalovirus status with high specificity and sensitivity. According to a later genetic analysis, donors in an Asian-associated ancestry cluster had fewer N-insertions in productive TCRs than the approximately 650-donor mean. Because some donors lacked HLA typing at each locus, the association tests relied only on the typed subset. A further reported finding was that TCR beta sequences accurately predicted the HLA-A and HLA-B alleles for most subjects in the first cohort.

Notes on this clone: It has no known antigen specificity. Nothing much larger sits one base from this clone, and base qualities are not available.

In total, 666 healthy bone marrow donors made up the cohort. All cohort members were sampled while nominally healthy, although unrecorded immune exposures were likely present. The donor tested CMV seropositive, placing the donor among the 289 seropositive members of the cohort. Each donor provided a peripheral blood sample, and peripheral blood mononuclear cells were used for TCR beta sequencing. Genomic DNA extraction from the blood cell samples was performed with the Qiagen DNeasy Blood Extraction Kit. According to the germline V gene (reference sequence), CDR1 reads SEHNR and CDR2 reads FQNEAQ. The CDR3 sequence holds 14 residues, the cysteine and phenylalanine included. Solely the CDR3 DNA is kept, with 42 bases framed from the first base. V is trimmed back by 3 bases and J by 10 bases, and the junction contains 4 bases that no gene match accounts for. Library prep was done by the immunoSEQ multiplex PCR assay. For the multiplex PCR, a mixture combining 60 forward primers for TCR Vbeta segments and 13 reverse primers for TCR Jbeta segments was used. Amplification of the CDR3 region of rearranged TCR beta genes was performed with a multiplex PCR assay on genomic DNA. On the Illumina HiSeq System, the amplified TCR beta libraries were sequenced as 87-base-pair reads. Turning to the authors' computational methods: Across the roughly 700 repertoires, a later analysis counted 80 million or so unique TCR beta chains, roughly 11 million of which were shared by at least two donors. To remove PCR and sequencing errors, raw reads were error-corrected and collapsed into unique sequences using a nearest-neighbor algorithm that merged closely related sequences. To assign V, D and J gene segments, CDR3 sequences were aligned to IMGT reference sequences. For a sequence to be retained, at least a six-nucleotide match to both a V gene segment and a J gene segment was required. Rearrangements were classified as productive when the CDR3 lacked stop codons and remained in frame with V and J, and all other rearrangements were classified as non-productive. Following IMGT convention, CDR3 was defined as the stretch from the second conserved V-encoded cysteine to the conserved J-encoded phenylalanine. The earlier analysis of a few hundred of the donors excluded any sequence lacking an unambiguous match to a single V gene segment. In an earlier analysis of almost 600 of the donors, a V segment was called functional when productive rearrangements were above 56.7%, and segregating when the standard deviation between donors exceeded 5%. A statistical classification framework was built for diagnosing cytomegalovirus status from the catalog of TCR beta chain sequences. In a later analysis, V and J genes were assigned by comparing TCR nucleotide sequences against IMGT/GENE-DB human TR gene sequences. Using the TCRdist pipeline, a later analysis assigned CDR3 sequences along with most-parsimonious VDJ recombination scenarios. A later analysis defined each TCR beta chain by its CDR3 amino acid sequence plus V-gene family, and excluded reads lacking a unique V-gene family. As a way to deal with suspected cross-contamination and a sequencing artifact, a later analysis dropped hundreds of nucleotide sequences that were highly shared and had low generation probability. In a later analysis, a clonal expansion index was calculated for each public chain from normalized within-repertoire ranks of inferred template counts. Generation probabilities in a later analysis came from a VDJ recombination model fitted to out-of-frame rearrangements, and those results were checked against IGoR. Hypergeometric tests were used in a later analysis to score TCR-TCR, TCR-HLA and TCR-CMV co-occurrence, with a repertoire-size bias correction applied to the TCR pairs. False discovery rates were estimated in a later analysis by permuting HLA or CMV assignments 20 times. In a later analysis, co-occurring TCRs were grouped with DBSCAN, and TCRdist sequence similarity was added when clustering was performed within HLA-allele-positive subsets. Co-occurrence clustering excluded repertoires with fewer than 30,000 or more than 120,000 public chains, plus five with anomalous nucleotide sharing. TCRdb provides this immuneACCESS table in a form limited to in-frame rearrangements. Some clones are lacking; in checked studies, under half of them reflect an unresolved V gene, and why the rest are absent is not known. The D gene and trimming were derived from the DNA, and the V and J assignments and clone size from that table. The sample includes 85,000 to 100,000 clones, with roughly nine tenths observed a single time. Of the sample, around a tenth is held by the ten largest clones.

The sequenced sample was PBMCs. This TCR was sampled from a man younger than 45 in good health and CMV-seropositive. The chain was built from TRBV7-9 and TRBJ1-6; TRBD1 fits 9 bases in the junction. This receptor carries the CDR3 CASSFRDRDSPLHF. The nucleotide sequence reads as follows: TGTGCCAGCAGCTTCCGGGACAGGGACTCACCCCTCCACTTT.